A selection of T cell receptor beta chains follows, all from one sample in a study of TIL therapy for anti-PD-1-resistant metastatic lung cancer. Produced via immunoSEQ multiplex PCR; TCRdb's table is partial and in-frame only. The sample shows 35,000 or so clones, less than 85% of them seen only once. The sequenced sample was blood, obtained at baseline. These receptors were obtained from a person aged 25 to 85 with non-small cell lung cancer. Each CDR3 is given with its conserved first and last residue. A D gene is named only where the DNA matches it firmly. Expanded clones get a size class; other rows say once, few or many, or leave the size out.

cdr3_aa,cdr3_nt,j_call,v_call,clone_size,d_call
CASSSDRDGQPQHF,TGTGCCAGCAGTTCGGACAGGGATGGTCAGCCCCAGCATTTT,TRBJ1-5,TRBV2,NA,TRBD1
CASSPSGAHSSNYGYTF,TGTGCCAGCAGCCCCTCAGGGGCGCATAGCTCAAACTATGGCTACACCTTC,TRBJ1-2,TRBV28,few,NA
CASSSKTGGYGYTF,TGTGCCAGCAGCTCCAAGACAGGGGGGTATGGCTACACCTTC,TRBJ1-2,TRBV11-2,NA,TRBD1
CASSLTPPRDKTEAFF,TGTGCCAGCAGCTTAACTCCTCCCCGGGACAAGACTGAAGCTTTCTTT,TRBJ1-1,TRBV7-2,NA,NA
CASSFGTSFENTIYF,TGTGCCAGCAGCTTCGGGACATCCTTCGAGAACACCATATATTTT,TRBJ1-3,TRBV7-8,NA,NA
CASSRTRDTIYF,TGCGCCAGCAGCCGGACGAGGGACACCATATATTTT,TRBJ1-3,TRBV5-1,NA,NA
CASSSTGGYGYGYTF,TGTGCCAGCAGCTCGACAGGGGGCTACGGCTATGGCTACACCTTC,TRBJ1-2,TRBV13,NA,TRBD1
CAISEPGLAGASYNEQFF,TGTGCCATCAGTGAGCCGGGACTAGCGGGGGCCTCCTACAATGAGCAGTTCTTC,TRBJ2-1,TRBV10-3,NA,TRBD2
CASTGVYEQYF,TGTGCCAGCACAGGGGTCTACGAGCAGTACTTC,TRBJ2-7,TRBV28,few,NA
CASSPQRVSSGANVLTF,TGTGCCAGCTCACCCCAGCGGGTGAGCTCTGGGGCCAACGTCCTGACTTTC,TRBJ2-6,TRBV18,NA,NA
CATRDSNPSYEQYF,TGTGCCACCAGGGACAGTAATCCCTCCTACGAGCAGTACTTC,TRBJ2-7,TRBV10-3,NA,TRBD1
CASSSTGGTSNQPQHF,TGTGCCAGCAGTTCGACAGGGGGGACTAGCAATCAGCCCCAGCATTTT,TRBJ1-5,TRBV28,once,TRBD1
CSVDKLAASETQYF,TGCAGCGTGGATAAACTAGCGGCCTCGGAGACCCAGTACTTC,TRBJ2-5,TRBV29-1,NA,TRBD2
CATSSMEGNYEQYF,TGTGCCACCAGCAGTATGGAGGGTAACTACGAGCAGTACTTC,TRBJ2-7,TRBV15,NA,NA